These 19 T cell receptor beta chains share one sample of origin, sequenced in a study of CD8 T cells in ankylosing spondylitis. Each CDR3 protein gets one entry after TCRdb re-called the 5' RACE reads with MiXCR. This table has some 87,000 distinct CDR3 sequences, roughly 27% appearing once. What was sequenced was blood, either unsorted or a sorted T cell fraction (not recorded which). Source of these receptors: a male donor with ankylosing spondylitis or in good health (not recorded which).

The CDR3 loop reads CASRGQGPYEQYF. The CDR3 bases are TGTGCCAGCAGGGGACAGGGTCCCTACGAGCAGTACTTC. The V call is TRBV2, the J call TRBJ2-7; 9 positions agree with TRBD1. V lost 6 bases and J lost 2; bases outside the gene matches: 2. Germline V gives CDR1 SNHLY, CDR2 FYNNEI. The CDR3 consists of 13 residues.

This clonotype was seen only a few times. This chain uses TRBV10-3 with TRBJ1-5; D uncertain. Germline assignment: CDR1 ENHRY and CDR2 SYGVKD. The CDR3 sequence is 15 residues long. The ends were cut back, 0 bases at V and 0 bases at J, with 6 bases in the middle. The CDR3 DNA reads as TGTGCCATCAGTGAGTCATCGAATAGCAATCAGCCCCAGCATTTT. It is translated as CAISESSNSNQPQHF.

The chain joins TRBV5-1 to TRBJ1-1, with 9 bases fitting TRBD1. This CDR3 comprises 15 residues. V shed 3 bases and J 5 bases; nucleotides not matched to a gene: 8. Looked up from germline, CDR1 is SGHRS and CDR2 is YFSETQ. CDR3 sequence reads: CASSSTGTGQTEAFF. In nucleotides, the CDR3 is TGCGCCAGCAGCTCGACCGGGACAGGGCAAACTGAAGCTTTCTTT.

The chain couples TRBV20-1 to TRBJ2-3; TRBD1 is a possible D gene (6 bases). The CDR3 has 16 amino acids. The germline V gene has CDR1 DFQATT and CDR2 SNEGSKA (reference sequence). V lost 2 bases and J 8 bases, leaving 23 bases between the germline ends. The CDR3 is CSARPKYRTVFVTQYF. DNA of the CDR3: TGCAGTGCTAGACCCAAATACCGGACAGTTTTTGTTACGCAGTATTTT.

This clonotype showed up just a few times. V usage is TRBV20-1 and J usage is TRBJ2-3; perhaps TRBD2 as D (6 bases). The CDR3 covers 13 residues. Germline V lookup: CDR1 DFQATT, CDR2 SNEGSKA (reference sequence). The CDR3 DNA reads TGCAGCCTTGGTGGGAGGATCACAGATACGCAGTATTTT. Translation: CSLGGRITDTQYF.

This chain connects TRBV7-2 to TRBJ2-1; D uncertain. V was clipped by 4 bases and J by 7 bases, with 14 bases between them. CDR3 size: 14 residues. CDR1 and CDR2 (germline): SGHTA, FQGNSA. The CDR3 DNA reads TGTGCCAGCAGCTCTTCCGCCGTCCTAAATGAGCAGTTCTTC. Translating it yields CASSSSAVLNEQFF.

Comment on this clonotype: One end of the junction does not line up with germline, which may come from a read error. The V call is TRBV7-7, the J call TRBJ2-3; the D gene could be TRBD1 or TRBD2 (6 bases each). The CDR3 has 15 residues. In germline, CDR1 is SSHAT, CDR2 FNYEAQ (reference sequence). The CDR3 coding sequence is TGTGCTAGCAGCTTAGGGGGGAGCGGCACAGATACGCAGTATTTT. It is translated as CASSLGGSGTDTQYF.

The chain is built from TRBV12-3 or TRBV12-4 and TRBJ1-6; maybe TRBD1 (6 bases). The ends were cut back, 5 bases at V and 4 bases at J, with 9 bases in the middle. This CDR3 is built from 14 residues. Written as DNA, the CDR3 is TGTGCCAGCAGTAGGACAGCTTATAATTCACCCCTCCACTTT. Amino acid sequence: CASSRTAYNSPLHF.

The V call is TRBV29-1, the J call TRBJ1-1; D call uncertain. Trimming pared 4 bases from V and 0 bases from J, leaving 9 bases between. Germline V gives CDR1 SQVTM, CDR2 ANQGSEA. The CDR3 runs to 13 residues. CDR3 sequence reads: CSVAQVLNTEAFF. The CDR3 DNA follows: TGCAGCGTTGCGCAGGTATTGAACACTGAAGCTTTCTTT.

This rearrangement joins TRBV12-3 or TRBV12-4 to TRBJ2-5, with 8 bases aligning to TRBD1. CDR3 length: 16 residues. The V segment lost 6 bases and the J segment 0 bases; nucleotides outside the gene matches: 9. CDR3 protein: CASSKGQGGYQETQYF. CDR3 coding DNA: TGTGCCAGCAGCAAAGGACAGGGTGGGTACCAAGAGACCCAGTACTTC.

This clonotype was seen more than once but under ten times. This chain uses TRBV7-3 with TRBJ2-7; 8 nucleotides align to TRBD1. V shed 0 bases, J shed 1 base, and the junction held 5 bases outside the gene matches. Germline V gene sequence: CDR1 SGHTA, CDR2 FQGTGA. The CDR3 is 16 amino acids. The CDR3 sequence is CASSLTGQGGSYEQYV. DNA for the CDR3: TGTGCCAGCAGCTTAACAGGACAGGGAGGTTCCTACGAGCAGTACGTC.

This clonotype has a handful of counts. This chain joins TRBV20-1 and TRBJ1-1; 9 bases are a match to TRBD1. Germline V gene lookup returns CDR1 DFQATT and CDR2 SNEGSKA (reference sequence). The length of the CDR3 is 13 residues. Germline trimming cut 2 bases from V and 11 bases from J; bases unmatched to any gene: 9. The CDR3 here is CSARPDRGELAFF. DNA for the CDR3: TGCAGTGCTAGACCGGACAGGGGAGAGTTGGCTTTCTTT.

The chain carries TRBV7-8 and TRBJ2-5; tentatively, D is TRBD1 or TRBD2 (5 bases each). The V end lost 3 bases, the J end lost 9 bases, and 14 bases lay between the germline ends. Germline lookup yields CDR1 SGHVS and CDR2 FQNEAQ. CDR3 length equals 13 residues. Here the CDR3 reads CASSFTVMGAQYF. In nucleotides, the CDR3 is TGTGCCAGCAGCTTTACGGTCATGGGGGCCCAGTACTTC.

This rearrangement joins TRBV2 to TRBJ1-1; D might be TRBD1 (6 bases). This CDR3 spans 13 amino acids. Trimming cost V 5 bases and J 2 bases, with 9 bases left between them. Germline CDR1 is SNHLY and CDR2 is FYNNEI. The CDR3 nucleotides read TGTGCCAGCAGTCGACAGGAAAACACTGAAGCTTTCTTT. Translated: CASSRQENTEAFF.

This clonotype appeared a few times. The chain links TRBV6-1 to TRBJ1-5, with TRBD1 identical over 9 bases. Trimming took 4 bases from V and 7 from J; bases not matched to a gene: 11. The CDR3 consists of 16 residues. Germline values: CDR1 MNHNS, CDR2 SASEGT. CDR3 in amino acids: CASSVSKQGALQPQHF. The CDR3 DNA reads TGTGCCAGCAGTGTGTCAAAACAGGGGGCATTACAGCCCCAGCATTTT.

In this sample, this clonotype turned up a few times. The chain has TRBV29-1 and TRBJ2-2; TRBD2 matches 14 bases. This CDR3 has 17 amino acids. CDR1 is SQVTM and CDR2 is ANQGSEA in the germline V gene. Trimming at V came to 3 bases and at J to 0 bases, leaving 3 bases not matched to a gene. CDR3 nucleotide sequence: TGCAGCGTTGATGCGACTAGCGGGGGGGCGAACACCGGGGAGCTGTTTTTT. Amino acids: CSVDATSGGANTGELFF.

There are a few counts of this clonotype. The V gene is TRBV6-5, the J gene TRBJ1-2, with D maybe TRBD1 (5 bases). CDR3 length: 12 residues. Per germline, CDR1 MNHEY and CDR2 SVGAGI. Between the trimmed V and J ends, which lost 6 bases and 14 bases, there was a span of 19 bases. The CDR3 loop reads CASRTSGHSSTF. The CDR3 DNA sequence: TGTGCCAGCAGGACGTCAGGACACTCATCGACCTTC.

This clonotype appeared a few times. Written as DNA, the CDR3 is TGCAGTGCCAGTGATGGAGCGGGACAGTACGTC. This translates into CSASDGAGQYV. The chain has TRBV20-1 and TRBJ2-7, with 7 bases lining up with TRBD2. The CDR3 length is 11 residues. Trimming took 6 bases from V and 10 from J; bases not matched to a gene: 9. The V gene's germline CDR1 is DFQATT and CDR2 SNEGSKA (reference sequence).

This clonotype was picked up one time. The V call is TRBV7-9, the J call TRBJ2-1; no definite D call. The V gene lost 0 bases and the J gene lost 6 bases, with 9 bases spanning the gap. The germline V gene has CDR1 SEHNR and CDR2 FQNEAQ (reference sequence). CDR3 length: 14 amino acids. The CDR3 is CASSLAQYGNEQFF. The CDR3 nucleotides are TGTGCCAGCAGCTTAGCGCAGTATGGCAATGAGCAGTTCTTC.